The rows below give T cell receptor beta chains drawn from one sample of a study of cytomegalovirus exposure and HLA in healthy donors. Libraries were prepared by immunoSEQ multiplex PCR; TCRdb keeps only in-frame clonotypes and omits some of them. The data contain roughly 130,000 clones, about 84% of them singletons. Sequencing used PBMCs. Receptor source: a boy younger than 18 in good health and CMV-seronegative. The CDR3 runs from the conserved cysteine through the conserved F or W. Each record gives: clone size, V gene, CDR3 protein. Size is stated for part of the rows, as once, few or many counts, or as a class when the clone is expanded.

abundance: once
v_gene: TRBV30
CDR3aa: CAWNAAWTYEQYF

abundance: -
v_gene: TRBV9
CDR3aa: CASSTAMNTEAFF

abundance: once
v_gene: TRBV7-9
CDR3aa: CASSLIRGGSQSEGEQYF

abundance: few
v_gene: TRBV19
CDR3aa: CASSITGGVNQPQHF

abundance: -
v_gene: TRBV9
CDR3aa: CASSVSRQYF

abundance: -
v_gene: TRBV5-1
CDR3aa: CASAEDIGNTIYF

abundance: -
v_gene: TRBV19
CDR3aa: CASRGWENEQYF

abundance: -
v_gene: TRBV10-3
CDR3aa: CAISESVGGPEAFF

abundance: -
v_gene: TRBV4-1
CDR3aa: CASSLRDFYTDTQYF

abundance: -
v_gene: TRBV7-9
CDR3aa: CASSLTGLATDTQYF

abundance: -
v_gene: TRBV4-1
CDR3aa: CASSQVEETQETQYF

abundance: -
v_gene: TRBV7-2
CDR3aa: CASSTRASGNTEAFF

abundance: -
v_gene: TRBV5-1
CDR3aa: CASRGTGGAYEQYF

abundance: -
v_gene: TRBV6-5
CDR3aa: CASSPASGVQETQYF

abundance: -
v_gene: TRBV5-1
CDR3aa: CASSADSATNEKLFF

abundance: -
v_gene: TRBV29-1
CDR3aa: CSVAGTGWTEAFF

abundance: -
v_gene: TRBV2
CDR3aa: CASSEGRETQYF

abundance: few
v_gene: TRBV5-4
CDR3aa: CASSSRTGEAFF

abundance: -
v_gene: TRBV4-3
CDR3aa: CASSQDSGTPTDTQYF

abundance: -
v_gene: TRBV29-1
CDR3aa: CSVEHPLVEQFF

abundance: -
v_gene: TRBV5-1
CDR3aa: CASSWQGSSYEQYF

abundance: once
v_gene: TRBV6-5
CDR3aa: CASRNLRNTEAFF

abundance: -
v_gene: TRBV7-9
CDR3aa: CASSRRLASVTDTQYF

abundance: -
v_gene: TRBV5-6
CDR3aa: CASRRWGEYYEQYF

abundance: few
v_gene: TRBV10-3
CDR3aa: CAISEGQYEQYF

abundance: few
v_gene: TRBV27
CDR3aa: CASSLGREEVDTQYF

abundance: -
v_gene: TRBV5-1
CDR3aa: CASSLGGTSTDTQYF

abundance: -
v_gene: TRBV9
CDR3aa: CASSESGQKETQYF

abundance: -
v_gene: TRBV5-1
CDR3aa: CASSLLAGSSYEQYF

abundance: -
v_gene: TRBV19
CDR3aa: CASSQGTSGSVQETQYF

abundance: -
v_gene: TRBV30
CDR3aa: CAWSGPGTGSEKLFF

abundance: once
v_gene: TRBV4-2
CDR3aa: CASSQMRGGGNTDTQYF

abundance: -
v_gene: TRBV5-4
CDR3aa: CASSYTDINTEAFF

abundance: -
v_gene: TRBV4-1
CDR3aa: CASSQGFSRDRENIQYF

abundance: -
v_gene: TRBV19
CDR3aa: CASSMNFRSPGTATNQPQHF

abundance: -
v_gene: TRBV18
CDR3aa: CASSPIASGRVNTGELFF

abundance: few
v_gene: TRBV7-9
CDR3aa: CASSSRDIPSGTEAFF

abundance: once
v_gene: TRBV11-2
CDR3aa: CASSLDGVSGNTIYF

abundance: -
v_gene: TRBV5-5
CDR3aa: CASSFGESYEQYF

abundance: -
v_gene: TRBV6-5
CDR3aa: CASSYLYGRQGDGYTF

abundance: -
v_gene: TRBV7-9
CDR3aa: CASSLSDSGRSGNTIYF

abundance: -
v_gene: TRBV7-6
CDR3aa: CASSSYRGTYNEQFF

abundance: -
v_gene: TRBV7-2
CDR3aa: CASSSRRETGELFF

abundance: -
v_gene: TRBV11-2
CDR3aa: CASSLRGYEQYF

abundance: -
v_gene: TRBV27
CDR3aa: CASSSLAGDNTGELFF

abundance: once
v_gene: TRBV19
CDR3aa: CASSLGLHYGYTF

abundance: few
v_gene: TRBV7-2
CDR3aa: CASSSGRDPRSSYNEQFF

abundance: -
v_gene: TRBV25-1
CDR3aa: CASSITGTGKAFF

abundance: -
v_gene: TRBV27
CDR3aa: CASSVRQGSYEQYF

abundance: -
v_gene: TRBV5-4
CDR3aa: CASSLAGANTDTQYF

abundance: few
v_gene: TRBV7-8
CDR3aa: CASSFGPGGGSLFYEQYF

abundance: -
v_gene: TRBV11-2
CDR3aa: CASSSLGGINEKLFF